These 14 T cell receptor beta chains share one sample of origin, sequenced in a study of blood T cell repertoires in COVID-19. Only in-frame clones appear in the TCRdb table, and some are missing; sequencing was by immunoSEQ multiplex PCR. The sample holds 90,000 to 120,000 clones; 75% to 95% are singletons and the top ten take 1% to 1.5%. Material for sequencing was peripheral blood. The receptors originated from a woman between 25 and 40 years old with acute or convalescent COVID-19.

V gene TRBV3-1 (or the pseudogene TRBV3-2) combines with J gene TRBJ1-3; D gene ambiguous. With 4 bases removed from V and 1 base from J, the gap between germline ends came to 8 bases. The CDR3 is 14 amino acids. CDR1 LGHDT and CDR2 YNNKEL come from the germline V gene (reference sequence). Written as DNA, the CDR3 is TGTGCCAGCAGCCCCGGGGTTTCTGGAAACACCATATATTTT. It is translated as CASSPGVSGNTIYF.

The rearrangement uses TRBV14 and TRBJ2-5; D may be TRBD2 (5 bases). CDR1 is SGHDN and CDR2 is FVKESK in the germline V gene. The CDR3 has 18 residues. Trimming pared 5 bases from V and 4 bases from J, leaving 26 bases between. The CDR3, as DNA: TGTGCCAGCAGCTCCTTTCCACTACGGGCCCCAGGAGGAGAGACCCAGTACTTC. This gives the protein CASSSFPLRAPGGETQYF. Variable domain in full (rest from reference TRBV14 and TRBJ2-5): EAGVTQFPSHSVIEKGQTVTLRCDPISGHDNLYWYRRVMGKEIKFLLHFVKESKQDESGMPNNRFLAERTGGTYSTLKVQPAELEDSGVYFCASSSFPLRAPGGETQYFGPGTRLLVL.

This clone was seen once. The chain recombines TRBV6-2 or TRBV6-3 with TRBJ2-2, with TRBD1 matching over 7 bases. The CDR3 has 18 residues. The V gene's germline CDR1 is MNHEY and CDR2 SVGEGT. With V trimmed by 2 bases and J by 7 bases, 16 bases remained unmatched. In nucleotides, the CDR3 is TGTGCCAGCAGTTACCTACGACGGGACAGTCCATACGGCGGGGAGCTGTTTTTT. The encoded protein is CASSYLRRDSPYGGELFF.

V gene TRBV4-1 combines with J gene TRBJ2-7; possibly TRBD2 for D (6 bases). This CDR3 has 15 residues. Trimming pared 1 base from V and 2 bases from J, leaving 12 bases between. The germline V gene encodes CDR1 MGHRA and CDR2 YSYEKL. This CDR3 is CASSQAGGVAYEQYF. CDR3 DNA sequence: TGCGCCAGCAGCCAAGCTGGCGGGGTGGCCTACGAGCAGTACTTC.

The CDR3 nucleotides are TGCGCCAGCAGCCAAGATAACTCGGCCAGGGGCTACGAGCAGTACTTC. Encoded protein: CASSQDNSARGYEQYF. The chain joins TRBV4-1 to TRBJ2-7; possibly TRBD1 for D (6 bases). CDR3 length: 16 amino acids. The V gene lost 0 bases and the J gene lost 3 bases, with 15 bases spanning the gap. Germline V CDR1 and CDR2: MGHRA, YSYEKL.

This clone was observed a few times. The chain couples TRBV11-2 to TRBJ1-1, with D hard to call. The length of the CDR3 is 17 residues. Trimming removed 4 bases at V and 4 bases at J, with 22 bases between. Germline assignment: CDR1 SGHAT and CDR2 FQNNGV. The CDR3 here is CASSSVKNKGGGTEAFF. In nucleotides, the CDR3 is TGTGCCAGCAGCTCCGTGAAAAACAAGGGAGGCGGCACTGAAGCTTTCTTT.

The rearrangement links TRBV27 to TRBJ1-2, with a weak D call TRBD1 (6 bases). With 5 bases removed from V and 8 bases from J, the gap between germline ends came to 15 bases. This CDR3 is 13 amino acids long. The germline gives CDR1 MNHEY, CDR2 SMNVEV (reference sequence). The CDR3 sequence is CASSLTGTMGYTF. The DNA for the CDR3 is TGTGCCAGCAGTCTAACCGGGACAATGGGCTACACCTTC.

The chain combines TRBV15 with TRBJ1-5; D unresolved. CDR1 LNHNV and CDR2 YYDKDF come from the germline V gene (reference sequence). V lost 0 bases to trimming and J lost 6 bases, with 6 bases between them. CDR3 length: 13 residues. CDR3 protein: CATSREERQPQHF. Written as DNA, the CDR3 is TGTGCCACCAGCAGAGAAGAGCGTCAGCCCCAGCATTTT.

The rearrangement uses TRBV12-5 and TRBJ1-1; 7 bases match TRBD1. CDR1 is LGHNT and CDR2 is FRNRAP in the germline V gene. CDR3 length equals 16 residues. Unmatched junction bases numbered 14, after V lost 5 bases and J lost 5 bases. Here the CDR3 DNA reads TGTGCTAGTGGTCCTGGACAGGCGCTTACGAGAACTGAAGCTTTCTTT. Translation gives CASGPGQALTRTEAFF.

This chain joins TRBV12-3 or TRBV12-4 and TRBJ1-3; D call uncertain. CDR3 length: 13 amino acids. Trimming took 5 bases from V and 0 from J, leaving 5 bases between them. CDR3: CASSLYSGNTIYF. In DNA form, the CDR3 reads TGTGCCAGCAGTCTGTACTCTGGAAACACCATATATTTT.

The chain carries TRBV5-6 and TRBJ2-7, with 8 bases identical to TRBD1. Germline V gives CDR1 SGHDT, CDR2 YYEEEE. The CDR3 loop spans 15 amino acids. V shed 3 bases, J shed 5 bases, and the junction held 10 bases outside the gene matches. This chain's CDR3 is CASSSPRTGRNEQYF. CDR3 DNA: TGTGCCAGCAGCTCTCCCCGGACAGGGAGGAACGAGCAGTACTTC.

CDR3 sequence (DNA): TGCACCAGCAGCCAAGTTGGGCTAGCGGGGGATTTTTCCTACGAGCAGTACTTC. Its translation is CTSSQVGLAGDFSYEQYF. The V gene is TRBV1, the J gene TRBJ2-7; the table's D call of TRBD2 was not tested on the DNA. TRBV1 is deemed a pseudogene. CDR3 length: 18 residues.

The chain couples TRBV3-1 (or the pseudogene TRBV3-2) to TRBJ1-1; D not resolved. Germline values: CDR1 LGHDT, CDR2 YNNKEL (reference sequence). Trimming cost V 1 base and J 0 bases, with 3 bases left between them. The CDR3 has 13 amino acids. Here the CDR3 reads CASSQVVNTEAFF. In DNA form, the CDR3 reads TGTGCCAGCAGCCAAGTCGTGAACACTGAAGCTTTCTTT.

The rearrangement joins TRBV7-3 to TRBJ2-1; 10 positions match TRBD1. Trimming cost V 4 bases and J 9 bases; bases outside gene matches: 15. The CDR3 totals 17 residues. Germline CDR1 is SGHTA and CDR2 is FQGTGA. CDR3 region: CASSSYVLGQGMGEQFF. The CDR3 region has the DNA TGTGCCAGCAGCTCATATGTGTTGGGACAGGGGATGGGTGAGCAGTTCTTC.